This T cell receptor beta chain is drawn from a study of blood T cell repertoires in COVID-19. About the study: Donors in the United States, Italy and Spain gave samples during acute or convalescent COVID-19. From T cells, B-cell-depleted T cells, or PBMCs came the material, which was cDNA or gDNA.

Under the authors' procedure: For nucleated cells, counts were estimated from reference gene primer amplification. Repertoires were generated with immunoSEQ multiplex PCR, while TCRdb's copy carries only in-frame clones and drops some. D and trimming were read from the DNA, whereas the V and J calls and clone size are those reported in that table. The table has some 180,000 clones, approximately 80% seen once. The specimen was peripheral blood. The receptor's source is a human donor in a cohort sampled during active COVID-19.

This CDR3 is CASSRTENYGYTF. Here the CDR3 DNA reads TGTGCCAGTAGCCGAACCGAGAACTATGGCTACACCTTC. The chain is built from TRBV19 and TRBJ1-2, with D uncertain. This CDR3 comprises 13 residues. The germline gives CDR1 LNHDA, CDR2 SQIVND (reference sequence). The V gene lost 6 bases and the J gene lost 2 bases, with 10 bases spanning the gap.